This note documents a single T cell receptor (beta chain) sequence. What it binds is unknown. The sample belongs to a study of OX40 agonist ivuxolimab in advanced cancers. In the study overall: Dose-escalation cases comprised hepatocellular carcinoma, melanoma, renal cell or head and neck cancer. Three patients, one with hepatocellular carcinoma and two with cutaneous melanoma, achieved partial responses.

TCRdb's table, derived via immunoSEQ multiplex PCR, lists solely in-frame clones and lacks some. Found here are around 90,000 clones, 80% to 95% of them singletons; the top ten hold about 1.1%. General observations from the study: Averaging showed that CD8+ T cells had more expanded clones than CD4+ did. Circulating CD4+ and CD8+ T cells showed clonal expansion by week 6 at 0.1 to 3.0 mg/kg.

The CDR3 runs to 14 residues. Per the germline V gene, CDR1 is GTSNPN and CDR2 is SVGIG (reference sequence). V was shortened by 4 bases and J by 6 bases, with 18 bases between the two germline ends. The TCR sequence derives from an adult with an advanced solid tumor such as melanoma, head and neck, liver or kidney cancer. The V and J genes are TRBV30 and TRBJ1-1; TRBD1 might be the D (5 bases). Specimen: CD4+ or CD8+ T cells sorted from blood, collected in a trial of the OX40 agonist ivuxolimab. The CDR3 protein is CAWTGLTAPAEAFF. CDR3 nucleotide sequence: TGTGCCTGGACAGGGTTAACGGCTCCTGCTGAAGCTTTCTTT.